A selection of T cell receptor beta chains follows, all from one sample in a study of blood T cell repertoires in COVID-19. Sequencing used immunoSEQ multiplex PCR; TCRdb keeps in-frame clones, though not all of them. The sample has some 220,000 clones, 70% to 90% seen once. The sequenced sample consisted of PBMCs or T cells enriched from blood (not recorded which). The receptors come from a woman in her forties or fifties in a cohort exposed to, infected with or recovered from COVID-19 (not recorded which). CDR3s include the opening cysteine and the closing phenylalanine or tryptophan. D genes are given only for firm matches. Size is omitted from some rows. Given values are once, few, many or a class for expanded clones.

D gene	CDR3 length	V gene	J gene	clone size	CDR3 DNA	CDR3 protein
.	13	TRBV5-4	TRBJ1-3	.	TGTGCCAGCAGCTTGGTGGCCGAAAACACCATATATTTT	CASSLVAENTIYF
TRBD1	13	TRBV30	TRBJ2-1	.	TGTGCCTGGAGTGTGACAGGGTACAATGAGCAGTTCTTC	CAWSVTGYNEQFF
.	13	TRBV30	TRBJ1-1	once	TGTGCCTGGAGTGTCACATCAAGCACTGAAGCTTTCTTT	CAWSVTSSTEAFF
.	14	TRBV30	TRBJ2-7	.	TGTGCCTGGAGTGTCGGGGGGCCCTCCTACGAGCAGTACTTC	CAWSVGGPSYEQYF
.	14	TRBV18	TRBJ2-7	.	TGTGCCAGCTCACTCTTGGGACTGTCCGGCGAGCAGTACTTC	CASSLLGLSGEQYF
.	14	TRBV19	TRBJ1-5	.	TGTGCCAGTAGTATAGTGTCGGGGTATCAGCCCCAGCATTTT	CASSIVSGYQPQHF
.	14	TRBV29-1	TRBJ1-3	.	TGCAGCGTTGTATCGGACAGCTCTGGAAACACCATATATTTT	CSVVSDSSGNTIYF
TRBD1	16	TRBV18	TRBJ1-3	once	TGTGCCAGCTCACCGGTGACAGGGAACTCTGGAAACACCATATATTTT	CASSPVTGNSGNTIYF
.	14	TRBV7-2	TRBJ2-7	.	TGTGCCAGCAGCTACACGACAGACCCCTACGAGCAGTACTTC	CASSYTTDPYEQYF
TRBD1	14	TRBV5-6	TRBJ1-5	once	TGTGCCAGCAGTAAGGGACAGACCGGGGAACCCCAGCATTTT	CASSKGQTGEPQHF
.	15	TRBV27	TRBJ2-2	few	TGTGCCAGCAGTTTAGGTTCAGTGAACACCGGGGAGCTGTTTTTT	CASSLGSVNTGELFF
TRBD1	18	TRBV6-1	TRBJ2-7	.	TGTGCCAGCAGTGAGCAGGGGGCTGGCTTTAATTCCTTCTACGAGCAGTACTTC	CASSEQGAGFNSFYEQYF
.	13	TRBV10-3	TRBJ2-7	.	TGTGCCATCAGTGAGTCGGAGCAGAACGAGCAGTACTTC	CAISESEQNEQYF
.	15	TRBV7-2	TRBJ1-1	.	TGTGCCAGCAGCTCCAGGGGTGTAGCCGTAACTGAAGCTTTCTTT	CASSSRGVAVTEAFF
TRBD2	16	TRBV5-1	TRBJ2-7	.	TGCGCCAGCAGCTTGGACGGGTCGGGGGGACCCTACGAGCAGTACTTC	CASSLDGSGGPYEQYF
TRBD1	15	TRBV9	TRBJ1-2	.	TGTGCCAGCAGTTCAACGGACAGGGGGCCGGGTGGCTACACCTTC	CASSSTDRGPGGYTF
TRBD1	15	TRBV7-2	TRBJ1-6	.	TGTGCCAGCAGCAACAGGGGACAGGGCTGGTCACCCCTCCACTTT	CASSNRGQGWSPLHF
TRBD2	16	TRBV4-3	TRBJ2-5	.	TGCGCCAGCAGCCAAGAAAGGAGCGGGGGCCGGGGGACCCAGTACTTC	CASSQERSGGRGTQYF
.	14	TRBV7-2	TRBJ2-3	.	TGTGCCAGCAGGAACAGACAGAACACAGATACGCAGTATTTT	CASRNRQNTDTQYF
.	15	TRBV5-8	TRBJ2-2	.	TGTGCCAGCAGCTGGGGGACTTACTCCACCGGGGAGCTGTTTTTT	CASSWGTYSTGELFF
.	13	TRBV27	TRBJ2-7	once	TGTGCCAGCAGCCCGGGGGACTCCTACGAGCAGTACTTC	CASSPGDSYEQYF
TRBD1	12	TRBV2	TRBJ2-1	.	TGTGCCAGTCCCGGGACAGGGGTTGAGCAGTTCTTC	CASPGTGVEQFF
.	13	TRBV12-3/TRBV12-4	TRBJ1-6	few	TGTGCCAGCAGTTTTGCGTATAATTCACCCCTCCACTTT	CASSFAYNSPLHF